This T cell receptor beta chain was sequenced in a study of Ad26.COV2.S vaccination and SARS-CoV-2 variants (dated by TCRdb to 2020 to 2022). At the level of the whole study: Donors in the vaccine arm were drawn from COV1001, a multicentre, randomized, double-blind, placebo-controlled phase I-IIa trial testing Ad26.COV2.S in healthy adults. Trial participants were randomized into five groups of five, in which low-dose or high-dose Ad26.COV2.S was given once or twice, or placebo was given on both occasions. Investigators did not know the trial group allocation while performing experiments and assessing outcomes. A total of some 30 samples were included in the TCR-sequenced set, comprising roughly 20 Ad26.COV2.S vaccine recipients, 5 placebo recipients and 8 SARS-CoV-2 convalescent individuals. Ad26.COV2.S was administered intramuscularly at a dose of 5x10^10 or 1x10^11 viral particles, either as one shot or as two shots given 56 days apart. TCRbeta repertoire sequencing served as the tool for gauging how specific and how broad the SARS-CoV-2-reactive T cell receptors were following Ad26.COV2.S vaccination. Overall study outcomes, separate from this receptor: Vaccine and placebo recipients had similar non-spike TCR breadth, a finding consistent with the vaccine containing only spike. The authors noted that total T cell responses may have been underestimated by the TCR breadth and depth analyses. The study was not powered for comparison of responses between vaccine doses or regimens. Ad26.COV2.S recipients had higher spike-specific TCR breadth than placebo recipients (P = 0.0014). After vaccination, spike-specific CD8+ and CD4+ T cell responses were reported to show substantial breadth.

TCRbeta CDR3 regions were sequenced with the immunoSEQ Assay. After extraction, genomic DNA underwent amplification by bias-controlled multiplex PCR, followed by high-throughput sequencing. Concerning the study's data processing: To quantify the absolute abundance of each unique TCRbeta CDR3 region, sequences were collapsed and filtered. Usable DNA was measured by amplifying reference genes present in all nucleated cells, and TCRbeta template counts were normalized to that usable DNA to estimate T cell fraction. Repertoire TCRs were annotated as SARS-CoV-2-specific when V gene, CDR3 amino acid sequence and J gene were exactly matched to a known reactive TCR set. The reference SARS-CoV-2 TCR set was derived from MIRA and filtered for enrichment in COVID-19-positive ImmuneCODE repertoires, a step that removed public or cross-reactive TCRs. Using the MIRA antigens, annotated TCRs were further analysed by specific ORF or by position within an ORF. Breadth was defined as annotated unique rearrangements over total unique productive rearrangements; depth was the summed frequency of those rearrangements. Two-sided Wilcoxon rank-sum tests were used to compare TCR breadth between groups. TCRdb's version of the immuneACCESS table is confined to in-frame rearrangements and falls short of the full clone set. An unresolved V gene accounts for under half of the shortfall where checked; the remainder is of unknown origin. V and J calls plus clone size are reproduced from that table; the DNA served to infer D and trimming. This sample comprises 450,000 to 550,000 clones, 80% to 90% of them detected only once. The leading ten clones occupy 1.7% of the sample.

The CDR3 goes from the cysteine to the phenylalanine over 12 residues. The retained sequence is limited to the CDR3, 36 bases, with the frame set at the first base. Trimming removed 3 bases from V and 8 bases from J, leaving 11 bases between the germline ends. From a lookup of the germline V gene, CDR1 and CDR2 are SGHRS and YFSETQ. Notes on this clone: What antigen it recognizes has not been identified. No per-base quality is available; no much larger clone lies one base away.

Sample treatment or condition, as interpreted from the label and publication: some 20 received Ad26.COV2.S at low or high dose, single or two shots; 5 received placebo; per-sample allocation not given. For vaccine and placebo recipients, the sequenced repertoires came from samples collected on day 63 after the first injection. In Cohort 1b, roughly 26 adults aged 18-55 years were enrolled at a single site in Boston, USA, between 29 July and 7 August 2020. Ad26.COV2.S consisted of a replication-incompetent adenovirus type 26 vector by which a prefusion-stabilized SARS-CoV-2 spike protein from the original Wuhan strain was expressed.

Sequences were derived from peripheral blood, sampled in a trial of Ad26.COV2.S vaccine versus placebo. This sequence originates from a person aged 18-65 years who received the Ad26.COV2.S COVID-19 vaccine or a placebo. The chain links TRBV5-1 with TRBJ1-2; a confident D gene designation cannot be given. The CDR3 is CASSSNGGGYTF. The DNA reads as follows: TGCGCCAGCAGCTCCAATGGTGGGGGCTACACCTTC.